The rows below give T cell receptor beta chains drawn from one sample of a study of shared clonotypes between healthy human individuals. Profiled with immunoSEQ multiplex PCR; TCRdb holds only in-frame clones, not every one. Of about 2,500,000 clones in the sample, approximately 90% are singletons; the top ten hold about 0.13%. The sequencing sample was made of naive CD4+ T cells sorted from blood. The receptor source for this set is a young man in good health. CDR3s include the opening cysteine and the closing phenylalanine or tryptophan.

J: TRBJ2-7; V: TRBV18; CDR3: CATREGRINEQYF
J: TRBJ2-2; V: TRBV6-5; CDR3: CASSYSDRVPGGELFF
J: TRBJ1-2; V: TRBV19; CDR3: CASSRDRFYGYTF
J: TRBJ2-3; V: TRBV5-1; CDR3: CASSLAASGSADTQYF
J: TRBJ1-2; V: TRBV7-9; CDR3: CASSRTDYGYTF
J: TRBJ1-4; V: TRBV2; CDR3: CASTRDRDLHNEKLFF
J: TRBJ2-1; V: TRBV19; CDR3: CASSIDIGASGREGNEQFF
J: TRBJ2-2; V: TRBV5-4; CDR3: CASSLLSSGGARTGELFF
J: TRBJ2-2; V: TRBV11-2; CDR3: CASSSSGGTGELFF
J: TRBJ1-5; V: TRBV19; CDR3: CASSMRGQGATLERGYSNQPQHF
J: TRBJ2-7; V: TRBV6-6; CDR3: CASSYSADYEQYF
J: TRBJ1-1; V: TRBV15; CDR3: CATSRDGGRAFF
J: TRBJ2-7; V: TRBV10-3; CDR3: CAISDPKSGGLEQYF
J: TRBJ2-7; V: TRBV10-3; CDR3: CAISDHIGGSYEQYF
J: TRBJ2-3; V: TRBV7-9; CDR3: CASSGRQGTHTDTQYF
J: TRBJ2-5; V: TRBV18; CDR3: CASSPSYGVETQYF
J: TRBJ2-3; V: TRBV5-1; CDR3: CASSPGLAGGSDTQYF
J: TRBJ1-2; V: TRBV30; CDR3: CAWSVHPRGTKANYGYTF
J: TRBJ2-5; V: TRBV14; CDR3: CASSPPRGGGLWETQYF
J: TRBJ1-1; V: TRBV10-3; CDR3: CAIRGGNTEAFF
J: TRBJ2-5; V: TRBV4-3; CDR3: CASSQGVQAQETQYF
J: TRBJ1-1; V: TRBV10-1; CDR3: CASSDSGNTEAFF
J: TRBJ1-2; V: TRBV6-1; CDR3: CASTAGVGYTF
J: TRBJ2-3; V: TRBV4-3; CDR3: CASSQGGGSTDTQYF
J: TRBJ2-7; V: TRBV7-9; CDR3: CASSLAGADYEQYF
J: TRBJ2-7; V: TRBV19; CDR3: CASRRTGQGPYEQYF
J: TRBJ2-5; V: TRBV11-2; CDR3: CASSNHGQEETQYF
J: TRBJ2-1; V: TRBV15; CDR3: CATSTGVYSAGEQFF
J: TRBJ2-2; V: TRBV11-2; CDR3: CASSRTGFGTGELFF
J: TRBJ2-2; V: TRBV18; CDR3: CASSPRGDNTGELFF
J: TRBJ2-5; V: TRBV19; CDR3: CASSPWTGTKAKETQYF
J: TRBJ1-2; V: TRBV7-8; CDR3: CASSLAQYPGQGAHGYTF
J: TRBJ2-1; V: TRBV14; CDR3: CASSQSTGVSYNEQFF
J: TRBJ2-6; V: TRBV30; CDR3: CACHQGAGANVLTF
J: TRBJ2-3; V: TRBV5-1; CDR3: CASSLAGGGTDTQYF
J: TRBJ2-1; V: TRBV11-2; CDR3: CASSLTGTGLNEQFF
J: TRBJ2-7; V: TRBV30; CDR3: CAWSVRGGLPLEQYF
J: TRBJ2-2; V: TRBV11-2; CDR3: CASSLLARVGELFF
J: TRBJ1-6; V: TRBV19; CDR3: CASRDRGYSPLHF
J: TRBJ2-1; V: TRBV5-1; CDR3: CASSSWTGGYNEQFF
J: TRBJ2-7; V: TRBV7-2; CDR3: CASSLASTVYEQYF
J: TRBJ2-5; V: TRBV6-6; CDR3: CASSPTGTQETQYF
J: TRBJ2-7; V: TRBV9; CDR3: CASSAQINLDYEQYF
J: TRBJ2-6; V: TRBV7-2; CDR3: CASSTSSGANVLTF
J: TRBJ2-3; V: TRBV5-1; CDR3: CASSLAGQGVPDTQYF
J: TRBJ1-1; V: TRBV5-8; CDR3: CASGKRRENTEAFF
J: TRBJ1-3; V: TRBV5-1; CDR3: CASSSDSPRSGNTIYF
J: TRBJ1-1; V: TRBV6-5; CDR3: CASCTTGAMNTEAFF
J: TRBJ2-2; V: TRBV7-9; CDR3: CASSPGPRDTGELFF
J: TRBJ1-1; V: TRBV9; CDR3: CASSWITEAFF
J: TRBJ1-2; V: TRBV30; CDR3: CAWSAGGGVSFSNYGYTF
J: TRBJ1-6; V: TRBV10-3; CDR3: CAISEDRITPLHF
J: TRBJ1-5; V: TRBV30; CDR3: CAWSIDGNQPQHF
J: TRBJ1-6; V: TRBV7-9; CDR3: CASSFWTGNHSPLHF
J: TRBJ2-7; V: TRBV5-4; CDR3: CASSLANLPGASLEQYF